These 30 T cell receptor beta chains originate from one sample sequenced in a study of cytomegalovirus exposure and HLA in healthy donors. PCR used 60 Vbeta primers and 13 Jbeta primers. Profiling relied on immunoSEQ multiplex PCR, and the TCRdb table lists in-frame clones only, not all of them. The sample has over 85,000 clones; 69% are singletons. Sequenced material: PBMCs. These receptors originate from a female donor in good health and CMV-seronegative.

The CDR3, as DNA: TGTGCCAGTAGGCCGGGTCCGCTTACTGAAGCTTTCTTT. Translating it yields CASRPGPLTEAFF. J is TRBJ1-1 and V is TRBV19, with D unclear. Trimming shortened V by 6 bases and J by 5 bases, and 13 bases separated the two germline ends. The CDR3 is 13 residues long. Germline CDR1 reads LNHDA; CDR2 reads SQIVND (reference sequence).

The CDR3 DNA reads TGTGCCTGGACCCTCTCCGGACTCCGACGGGGGAACACTGAAGCTTTCTTT. Encoded protein: CAWTLSGLRRGNTEAFF. The rearrangement joins TRBV30 to TRBJ1-1; D uncertain. Trimming removed 4 bases at V and 1 base at J, with 22 bases between. Germline CDR1 reads GTSNPN; CDR2 reads SVGIG (reference sequence). This CDR3 has 17 residues.

The chain links TRBV2 to TRBJ1-2; 7 nucleotides agree with TRBD1. V was clipped by 5 bases and J by 2 bases; unmatched bases: 2. In germline, CDR1 is SNHLY, CDR2 FYNNEI. This CDR3 has 13 residues. CDR3 sequence: CASSWDSNYGYTF. The CDR3 DNA sequence: TGTGCCAGCAGTTGGGACAGCAACTATGGCTACACCTTC.

The chain carries TRBV5-1 and TRBJ1-1; 7 bases map to TRBD1. In germline, CDR1 is SGHRS, CDR2 YFSETQ. With V trimmed by 4 bases and J by 6 bases, 9 bases remained unmatched. This CDR3 contains 14 residues. CDR3 in DNA: TGCGCCAGCAGCGCCGGGACAGAGGTACCTGAAGCTTTCTTT. Its protein is CASSAGTEVPEAFF.

The chain couples TRBV18 to TRBJ1-1; D remains unclear. This CDR3 has 14 amino acids. Germline V gives CDR1 KGHSH, CDR2 LQKENI. With 5 bases removed from V and 3 bases from J, the gap between germline ends came to 13 bases. The CDR3 reads CASSFSSVYTEAFF. CDR3 in DNA: TGTGCCAGCTCATTTAGCTCAGTATACACTGAAGCTTTCTTT.

The chain links TRBV5-1 to TRBJ1-3; D is unresolved. The germline gives CDR1 SGHRS, CDR2 YFSETQ. The CDR3 has 14 residues. V was pared by 0 bases and J by 0 bases, with 4 bases between. CDR3 in DNA: TGCGCCAGCAGCTTGGAACACTCTGGAAACACCATATATTTT. It specifies CASSLEHSGNTIYF.

The chain combines TRBV7-2 with TRBJ1-2; tentatively, D is TRBD1 (6 bases). The CDR3 consists of 15 residues. The germline V gene has CDR1 SGHTA and CDR2 FQGNSA. V shed 5 bases and J shed 3 bases, with 16 bases lying between them. CDR3 sequence reads: CASSPGRGFDYGYTF. The DNA for the CDR3 is TGTGCCAGCAGCCCAGGGAGGGGGTTTGACTATGGCTACACCTTC. Looking up the rest from reference TRBV7-2 and TRBJ1-2 gives the full variable domain: GAGVSQSPSNKVTEKGKDVELRCDPISGHTALYWYRQSLGQGLEFLIYFQGNSAPDKSGLPSDRFSAERTGGSVSTLTIQRTQQEDSAVYLCASSPGRGFDYGYTFGSGTRLTVV.

This chain uses TRBV30 with TRBJ1-1; D remains unclear. Trimming took 2 bases from V and 4 from J, leaving 11 bases between them. Germline V gives CDR1 GTSNPN, CDR2 SVGIG (reference sequence). The CDR3 sequence is 13 residues long. CDR3 sequence reads: CAWSRAEGTEAFF. DNA for the CDR3: TGTGCCTGGAGTCGAGCCGAGGGCACTGAAGCTTTCTTT.

The V gene is TRBV28, the J gene TRBJ2-7, with 9 bases that match TRBD2. This CDR3 is built from 16 residues. The V gene's germline CDR1 is MDHEN and CDR2 SYDVKM. V lost 4 bases, J lost 9 bases, and 16 bases stayed unmatched. In DNA form, the CDR3 reads TGTGCCAGCAGTTCTCGATCCGGGACTAGCATTTGGGTGCAGTACTTC. Translated, it gives CASSSRSGTSIWVQYF.

This clone occurred once. The chain carries TRBV7-7 and TRBJ2-2, with 7 bases lining up with TRBD2. This CDR3 is built from 16 residues. Germline V gene data show CDR1 as SSHAT and CDR2 as FNYEAQ (reference sequence). The CDR3 reads CASADFERGYTGELFF. DNA of the CDR3: TGTGCTAGCGCCGACTTCGAGCGGGGATACACCGGGGAGCTGTTTTTT.

This rearrangement joins TRBV5-1 to TRBJ2-2; TRBD2 agrees at 7 bases. Germline V CDR1 and CDR2: SGHRS, YFSETQ. The CDR3 spans 13 residues. V shed 7 bases, J shed 4 bases, and the junction held 4 bases outside the gene matches. CDR3 residues: CASQREGTGELFF. The CDR3 coding sequence is TGCGCCAGCCAGAGGGAGGGCACCGGGGAGCTGTTTTTT.

The CDR3 DNA reads as TGTGCCAGCAGCGTCCGGGACTCAGACACCGGGGAGCTGTTTTTT. Its translation is CASSVRDSDTGELFF. The chain is built from TRBV2 and TRBJ2-2; maybe TRBD2 (6 bases). Germline lookup yields CDR1 SNHLY and CDR2 FYNNEI. V was cut by 6 bases and J by 3 bases, with 14 bases left in between. There are 15 residues in the CDR3.

The CDR3 DNA reads as TGCGCCAGCAGCCAGGGGACAGGGCCCTCAGATACGCAGTATTTT. As protein: CASSQGTGPSDTQYF. The rearrangement joins TRBV4-3 to TRBJ2-3, with 9 bases that match TRBD1. The CDR3 has 15 residues. Germline loops: CDR1 LGHNA, CDR2 YSLEER. The V gene end was trimmed by 3 bases and the J gene end by 4 bases; junction bases not matched to a gene: 5.

The rearrangement joins TRBV27 to TRBJ2-2; D may be TRBD2 (7 bases). Deletions cut 5 bases from V and 4 bases from J, with 17 bases between. The CDR3 length is 16 residues. CDR1 MNHEY and CDR2 SMNVEV come from the germline V gene (reference sequence). The DNA for the CDR3 is TGTGCCAGCAGTCTACGGCACAGGGAGGGCACCGGGGAGCTGTTTTTT. Amino acids: CASSLRHREGTGELFF.

The rearrangement links TRBV6-1 to TRBJ1-1; D ambiguous. V was trimmed by 8 bases and J by 0 bases, leaving 13 bases between them. Germline V gene lookup returns CDR1 MNHNS and CDR2 SASEGT. The CDR3 runs to 14 residues. The DNA for the CDR3 is TGTGCCAGCTTACTTGACAATATGAACACTGAAGCTTTCTTT. Translation: CASLLDNMNTEAFF.

The chain combines TRBV7-3 with TRBJ2-3; tentatively, D is TRBD2 (5 bases). The CDR3 has 13 residues. The germline V gene has CDR1 SGHTA and CDR2 FQGTGA. Trimming removed 3 bases at V and 2 bases at J, with 6 bases between. The CDR3 nucleotides read TGTGCCAGCAGCTTGGACTCCACAGATACGCAGTATTTT. Encoded protein: CASSLDSTDTQYF. The full variable domain, its missing parts supplied by reference TRBV7-3 and TRBJ2-3, is GAGVSQTPSNKVTEKGKYVELRCDPISGHTALYWYRQSLGQGPEFLIYFQGTGAADDSGLPNDRFFAVRPEGSVSTLKIQRTERGDSAVYLCASSLDSTDTQYFGPGTRLTVL.

This chain links TRBV5-1 with TRBJ2-5; TRBD2 might be the D (5 bases). Trimming took off 0 bases at V and 1 base at J, with 13 bases between the two ends. The CDR3 runs to 16 residues. Germline assignment: CDR1 SGHRS and CDR2 YFSETQ. Here the CDR3 DNA reads TGCGCCAGCAGCTTGGCCCGAGCGGCACTCCAAGAGACCCAGTACTTC. Translating gives CASSLARAALQETQYF.

V usage is TRBV27 and J usage is TRBJ2-7; 7 nucleotides agree with TRBD1. CDR3 length equals 15 residues. V shed 6 bases, J shed 6 bases, and the junction held 14 bases outside the gene matches. The germline V gene has CDR1 MNHEY and CDR2 SMNVEV (reference sequence). CDR3 sequence reads: CASRQGGQTVAEQYF. Written as DNA, the CDR3 is TGTGCCAGCAGACAAGGGGGACAGACCGTGGCCGAGCAGTACTTC.

This clone was counted between two and nine times. The chain is built from TRBV19 and TRBJ1-4; the D is unclear. In germline, CDR1 is LNHDA, CDR2 SQIVND (reference sequence). V gave up 1 base and J gave up 8 bases, with 26 bases separating them. This CDR3 has 19 residues. CDR3: CASSIASGRLSFGLEKLFF. DNA of the CDR3: TGTGCCAGTAGTATAGCATCCGGGAGACTCTCGTTTGGGTTGGAAAAACTGTTTTTT.

This clone was observed once. This chain links TRBV7-2 with TRBJ1-2; possible D gene TRBD1, 5 bases. Trimming cost V 2 bases and J 5 bases, with 21 bases left between them. CDR1 is SGHTA and CDR2 is FQGNSA in the germline V gene. The CDR3 is 17 amino acids. CDR3 in amino acids: CASSLLMGREVGYGYTF. The CDR3 coding sequence is TGTGCCAGCAGCTTATTGATGGGCAGGGAGGTAGGGTATGGCTACACCTTC.

The chain recombines TRBV27 with TRBJ1-2; 11 bases line up with TRBD1. Losses at the gene ends were 5 bases for V and 5 bases for J; bases not matched to a gene: 13. Germline CDR1 is MNHEY and CDR2 is SMNVEV (reference sequence). The CDR3 spans 17 residues. In DNA form, the CDR3 reads TGTGCCAGCAGTCGAGGACAGGGGGCCCACAAAGGGTATGGCTACACCTTC. Encoded protein: CASSRGQGAHKGYGYTF.

Only one count was recorded for this clone. The chain recombines TRBV27 with TRBJ2-1, with a possible D match to TRBD1 (5 bases). V lost 6 bases, J lost 7 bases, and 10 bases lay in between. The germline V gene encodes CDR1 MNHEY and CDR2 SMNVEV (reference sequence). This CDR3 comprises 12 residues. The CDR3 nucleotides are TGTGCCAGCAGGTCAGGGTTTAATGAGCAGTTCTTC. Its translation: CASRSGFNEQFF.

The V and J genes are TRBV6-4 and TRBJ2-2; D is ambiguous. Trimming stripped 1 base from V and 1 base from J, with 7 bases between. CDR3 size: 15 residues. Germline values: CDR1 MRHNA, CDR2 SNTAGT. The CDR3 coding sequence is TGTGCCAGCAGTGACTTGGCAGAGAACACCGGGGAGCTGTTTTTT. It encodes CASSDLAENTGELFF.

This chain links TRBV20-1 with TRBJ2-1; D is uncertain. Trimming pared 5 bases from V and 9 bases from J, leaving 11 bases between. The CDR3 is 11 amino acids. In germline, CDR1 is DFQATT, CDR2 SNEGSKA (reference sequence). The CDR3 nucleotides read TGCAGTGCTCCTAAAACGCGTGAGCAGTTCTTC. This codes for CSAPKTREQFF.

J is TRBJ2-1 and V is TRBV10-1; 10 positions match TRBD1. Looked up from germline, CDR1 is WNHNN and CDR2 is SYGVQD (reference sequence). The ends lost 0 bases at V and 7 bases at J; junction bases unmatched: 9. This CDR3 contains 17 residues. The CDR3 DNA reads TGCGCCAGCAGTGAGTCTGGATTGGGACAGGGGTTTAATGAGCAGTTCTTC. Translation gives CASSESGLGQGFNEQFF.

The chain recombines TRBV23-1 with TRBJ2-7; D not resolved. TRBV23-1 is an ORF; its function is uncertain. V was trimmed by 6 bases and J by 2 bases, leaving 17 bases between them. CDR3 length: 15 residues. The CDR3 protein is CASRQTNSFAYEQYF. The CDR3, as DNA: TGCGCCAGCAGACAGACAAATTCTTTCGCCTACGAGCAGTACTTC.

This chain uses TRBV27 with TRBJ2-7, with 8 bases that match TRBD2. J was trimmed by 1 base and V by 6 bases; bases with no gene match: 20. Germline-derived CDR1 and CDR2 are MNHEY and SMNVEV (reference sequence). The length of the CDR3 is 19 residues. CDR3 nucleotide sequence: TGTGCCAGCAGAGACGGAGCGGGAGTCCAAAATTTTCAGTCCTACGAGCAGTACTTC. It yields the protein CASRDGAGVQNFQSYEQYF.

This clone has a single count. The chain uses TRBV7-9 and TRBJ2-7, with D possibly being TRBD1 (6 bases). The ends were cut back, 1 base at V and 6 bases at J, with 10 bases in the middle. CDR1 and CDR2 (germline): SEHNR, FQNEAQ (reference sequence). There are 13 residues in the CDR3. In DNA, the CDR3 is TGTGCCAGCAGCTTAGGGCTGGGGGCCGAGCAGTACTTC. It is translated as CASSLGLGAEQYF.

The genes are TRBV7-6 and TRBJ1-2; 10 bases are a match to TRBD1. V lost 5 bases to trimming and J lost 7 bases; unmatched junction nucleotides: 7. Germline-derived CDR1 and CDR2 are SGHVS and FNYEAQ. The CDR3 runs to 14 residues. Here the CDR3 DNA reads TGTGCCAGCAGCCCCCAGACAGGGGGCGTTGGCTACACCTTC. Translated, it gives CASSPQTGGVGYTF.

V usage is TRBV11-2 and J usage is TRBJ2-4, with a possible D match to TRBD2 (7 bases). V was pared by 5 bases and J by 2 bases, with 16 bases between. The CDR3 runs to 16 residues. Looked up from germline, CDR1 is SGHAT and CDR2 is FQNNGV. CDR3 loop: CASSPRGGRSKNIQYF. The CDR3 DNA reads TGTGCCAGCAGCCCGAGGGGGGGTCGGTCCAAAAACATTCAGTACTTC. The full variable domain, in which reference TRBV11-2 and TRBJ2-4 provide the parts outside the CDR3, is EAGVAQSPRYKIIEKRQSVAFWCNPISGHATLYWYQQILGQGPKLLIQFQNNGVVDDSQLPKDRFSAERLKGVDSTLKIQPAKLEDSAVYLCASSPRGGRSKNIQYFGAGTRLSVL.